The T cell receptor (beta chain) described here comes from a study of blood T cell repertoires in COVID-19 (dated by TCRdb to the early 2020s). Looking at the study overall: Samples from collaborators originated in the United States, Italy and Spain and spanned both the acute and convalescent phases of COVID-19. The material from the prospective study consisted of cDNA or gDNA derived from T cells, B-cell-depleted T cells, or PBMCs. The dataset comprised deeply sampled blood TCRbeta repertoires from subjects exposed to, actively infected with, or recovered from COVID-19. A freely available public database, intended as a resource for researchers studying the immune response to SARS-CoV-2, is where the repertoires were released. Samples came from the ongoing ImmuneRACE study (first 160 participants) plus 1,254 subjects from 6 global collaborators. The sample metadata nearly always contained a de-identified subject ID, COVID-19 status, age in years and sex. Where HLA class I and class II types were available, the types were taken from metadata supplied by the sample provider, not from assay-based typing.

In the germline V gene, CDR1 corresponds to MGHRA and CDR2 to YSYEKL. The CDR3, from cysteine to phenylalanine, totals 13 residues. Only the CDR3 part of the read is kept: 39 bases, read in frame from the first base. The V and J ends are trimmed by 1 base and 5 bases, leaving 9 bases between them. The collaborating institutions used their own protocols to collect whole blood in K2EDTA tubes. Collaborator samples were shipped for TCRbeta analysis as frozen whole blood, isolated PBMCs, or DNA extracted from either sample type. About this clone: Its cognate antigen has yet to be identified. No clone much larger than this one lies a single base away; base qualities are absent.

Beyond this particular receptor, the publication reports: How much clinical and demographic metadata was included differed by source and by participant, and the metadata was provided uncurated.

The immunoSEQ Assay, a bias-controlled multiplex PCR, was used to amplify TCRbeta CDR3 regions from genomic DNA. As for how the authors treated the data: The number of nucleated cells in each sample was estimated by amplification of reference gene primers within the assay. Sequence reads were collapsed and filtered to measure the absolute abundance of every unique TCRbeta CDR3 rearrangement. For each sample, productive Simpson clonality was calculated as the square root of Simpson's diversity index across productive rearrangements. TCRdb holds this immuneACCESS table with in-frame rearrangements only. Some clones are missing; in checked studies, unresolved V genes explain under half, and the rest has no known cause. V, J and clone size are those of that table, while D and trimming were read from the DNA. Here the sample has around 100,000 clones; about 87% occur a single time. The ten largest clones capture about 15% of the sample.

The chain uses TRBV4-1 and TRBJ2-7, with an unclear D gene assignment. The sequence was collected from a man between 50 and 59 years old with acute or convalescent COVID-19. Sequenced: peripheral blood. The nucleotide sequence is TGCGCCAGCAGCCAAGGAGGTAGTAACGAGCAGTACTTC. Protein translation: CASSQGGSNEQYF.